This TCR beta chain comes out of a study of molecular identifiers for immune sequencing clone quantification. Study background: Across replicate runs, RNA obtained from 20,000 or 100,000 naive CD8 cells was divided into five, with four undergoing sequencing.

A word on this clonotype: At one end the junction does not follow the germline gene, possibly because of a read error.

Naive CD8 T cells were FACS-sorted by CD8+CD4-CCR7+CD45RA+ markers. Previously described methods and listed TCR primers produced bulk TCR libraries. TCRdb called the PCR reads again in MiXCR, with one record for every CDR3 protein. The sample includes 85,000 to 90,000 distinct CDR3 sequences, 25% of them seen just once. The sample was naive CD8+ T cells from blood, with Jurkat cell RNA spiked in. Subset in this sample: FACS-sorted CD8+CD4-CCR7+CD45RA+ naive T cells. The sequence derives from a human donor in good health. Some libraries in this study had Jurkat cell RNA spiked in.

The CDR3 DNA follows: TGTGCCAGGAGTTCGCCAGGGGTCGCAGATACGCAGTATTTT. Its protein is CARSSPGVADTQYF. The chain uses TRBV6-2 or TRBV6-3 and TRBJ2-3, with D possibly matching TRBD1 (6 bases). The length of the CDR3 is 14 residues. CDR1 is MNHEY and CDR2 is SVGEGT in the germline V gene.